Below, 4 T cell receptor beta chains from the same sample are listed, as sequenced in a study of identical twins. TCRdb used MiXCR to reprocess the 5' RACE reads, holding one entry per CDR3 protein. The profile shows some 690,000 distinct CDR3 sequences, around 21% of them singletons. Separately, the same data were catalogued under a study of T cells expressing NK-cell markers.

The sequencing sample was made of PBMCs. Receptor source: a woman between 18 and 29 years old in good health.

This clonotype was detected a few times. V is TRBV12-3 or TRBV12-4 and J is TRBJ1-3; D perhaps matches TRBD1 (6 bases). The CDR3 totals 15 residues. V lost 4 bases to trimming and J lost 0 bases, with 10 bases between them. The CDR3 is CASSSQGHSGNTIYF. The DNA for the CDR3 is TGTGCCAGCAGTTCACAGGGCCACTCTGGAAACACCATATATTTT.

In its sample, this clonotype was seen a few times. The CDR3 DNA sequence: TGTGCCAGCGGGGGACTAACCATCGACAATGAGCAGTTCTTC. It specifies CASGGLTIDNEQFF. This chain links TRBV25-1 with TRBJ2-1; 7 positions agree with TRBD2. In germline, CDR1 is MGHDK, CDR2 SYGVNS. V was pared by 8 bases and J by 5 bases, with 9 bases of the junction left unmatched. CDR3 length: 14 amino acids. Complete variable domain (other parts from reference TRBV25-1 and TRBJ2-1): EADIYQTPRYLVIGTGKKITLECSQTMGHDKMYWYQQDPGMELHLIHYSYGVNSTEKGDLSSESTVSRIRTEHFPLTLESARPSHTSQYLCASGGLTIDNEQFFGPGTRLTVL.

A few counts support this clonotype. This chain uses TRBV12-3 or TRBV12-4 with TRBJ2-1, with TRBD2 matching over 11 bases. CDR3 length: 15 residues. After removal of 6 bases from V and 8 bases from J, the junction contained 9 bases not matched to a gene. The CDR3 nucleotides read TGTGCCAGCAGCCCGCTAGCGGGGGGTGGGGATGAGCAGTTCTTC. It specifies CASSPLAGGGDEQFF.

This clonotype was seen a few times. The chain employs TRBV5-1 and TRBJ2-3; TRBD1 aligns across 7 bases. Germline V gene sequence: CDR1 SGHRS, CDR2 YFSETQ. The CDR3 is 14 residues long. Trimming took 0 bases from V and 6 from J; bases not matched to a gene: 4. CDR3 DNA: TGCGCCAGCAGCTTGGGAGGGACAGCTGATACGCAGTATTTT. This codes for CASSLGGTADTQYF.